This T cell receptor (beta chain) is drawn from a study of cytomegalovirus exposure and HLA in healthy donors. Study findings and constraints: Some highly shared sequence variants likely arose as a pipeline artifact.

In the PCR, 60 Vbeta and 13 Jbeta primers were used. Generated by immunoSEQ multiplex PCR, the TCRdb table keeps only in-frame clones and is missing some. The repertoire table contains 91,000 or so clones. CDR1 is SGHTA and CDR2 is FQGTGA in the germline V gene. The CDR3 runs to 15 residues. Trimming stripped 1 base from V and 0 bases from J, with 10 bases between. Points on this clone: Antigen: not known.

The sequencing input was PBMCs. The genes are TRBV7-3 and TRBJ2-7; D might be TRBD2 (5 bases). The TCR comes from a woman aged 25 to 45 in good health and CMV-seronegative. CDR3 sequence reads: CASSLNSGGSYEQYF. The CDR3 region has the DNA TGTGCCAGCAGCTTAAACAGCGGAGGCTCCTACGAGCAGTACTTC. The whole variable domain, filled in from reference TRBV7-3 and TRBJ2-7, reads GAGVSQTPSNKVTEKGKYVELRCDPISGHTALYWYRQSLGQGPEFLIYFQGTGAADDSGLPNDRFFAVRPEGSVSTLKIQRTERGDSAVYLCASSLNSGGSYEQYFGPGTRLTVT.